The next 23 T cell receptor beta chains were all read from a single sample in a study of T-cell reconstitution after alpha-beta-depleted transplantation in children. TCRbeta library preparation incorporated unique molecular identifiers. Each CDR3 protein is one row after TCRdb ran MiXCR on the PCR reads. This table holds hundreds of thousands of distinct CDR3 sequences, roughly 13% found once. The specimen was PBMCs, mostly from graft donor cells, collected 360 days after TCRalphabeta/CD19-depleted stem cell transplant. All receptors come from a male patient aged 10-17 years who had a stem cell transplant for acute myeloid leukemia, so the T cells may come from the graft donor.

The chain recombines TRBV6-2 or TRBV6-3 with TRBJ2-5, with TRBD1 identical over 8 bases. CDR1 is MNHEY, CDR2 SVGEGT, per germline. This CDR3 contains 15 residues. Germline trimming cut 2 bases from V and 3 bases from J; bases unmatched to any gene: 5. CDR3 sequence: CASSYRRQGKETQYF. The CDR3 region has the DNA TGTGCCAGCAGTTACAGGCGACAGGGGAAAGAGACCCAGTACTTC.

This rearrangement joins TRBV27 to TRBJ2-7; D possibly corresponds to TRBD1 (6 bases). This CDR3 spans 16 amino acids. The ends were cut back, 5 bases at V and 0 bases at J, with 17 bases in the middle. Germline V lookup: CDR1 MNHEY, CDR2 SMNVEV (reference sequence). This chain's CDR3 is CASSERLWTASYEQYF. The CDR3 DNA follows: TGTGCCAGCAGTGAACGTTTGTGGACAGCCTCCTACGAGCAGTACTTC.

This clonotype was detected a few times. This chain connects TRBV14 to TRBJ2-3; TRBD2 matches 10 bases. V gave up 6 bases and J gave up 3 bases; unmatched junction bases: 6. This CDR3 region has 15 residues. Per the germline V gene, CDR1 is SGHDN and CDR2 is FVKESK. The CDR3 nucleotides read TGTGCCAGCAGTCAAAGGACTAGCGGAACAGATACGCAGTATTTT. This codes for CASSQRTSGTDTQYF.

V and J are TRBV13 and TRBJ1-5; TRBD1 is a possible D gene (6 bases). With 7 bases removed from V and 0 bases from J, the gap between germline ends came to 19 bases. The germline V gene has CDR1 PRHDT and CDR2 FYEKMQ (reference sequence). This CDR3 is built from 17 residues. Here the CDR3 reads CASKPGQSCYSNQPQHF. The DNA of the CDR3 is TGTGCCAGCAAACCGGGACAATCCTGTTATAGCAATCAGCCCCAGCATTTT. Supplemented by reference TRBV13 and TRBJ1-5, the full variable domain reads AAGVIQSPRHLIKEKRETATLKCYPIPRHDTVYWYQQGPGQDPQFLISFYEKMQSDKGSIPDRFSAQQFSDYHSELNMSSLELGDSALYFCASKPGQSCYSNQPQHFGDGTRLSIL.

This clonotype was seen more than once but under ten times. The chain uses TRBV5-1 and TRBJ2-7; 13 nucleotides agree with TRBD2. V lost 4 bases and J lost 2; bases outside the gene matches: 9. Germline V gives CDR1 SGHRS, CDR2 YFSETQ. The CDR3 runs to 17 residues. In nucleotides, the CDR3 is TGCGCCAGCAGCAAAGGGGGGACTAGCGGGATTCCCTACGAGCAGTACTTC. Amino acids: CASSKGGTSGIPYEQYF.

With respect to this clonotype: The junction does not match germline at one end; this may be a read error. This chain connects TRBV20-1 to TRBJ2-1; the match to TRBD2 covers 8 bases. This CDR3 contains 17 residues. The germline V gene has CDR1 DFQATT and CDR2 SNEGSKA (reference sequence). CDR3 residues: CCAKPGLVWGTYNEQFF. CDR3 bases: TGCTGTGCTAAACCGGGACTAGTTTGGGGCACTTACAATGAGCAGTTCTTC.

V is TRBV11-1 and J is TRBJ2-3; 9 bases match TRBD2. V shed 2 bases, J shed 1 base, and the junction held 16 bases outside the gene matches. The CDR3 loop spans 20 amino acids. Per germline, CDR1 SGHAT and CDR2 FQDESV (reference sequence). The CDR3 reads CASSLPEIRTSVRGTDTQYF. The CDR3 nucleotides read TGTGCCAGCAGCTTACCGGAAATCAGGACTAGCGTGAGGGGCACAGATACGCAGTATTTT.

This clonotype was counted many times. V is TRBV29-1 and J is TRBJ2-3, with 11 bases lining up with TRBD2. The CDR3 is 12 amino acids. Germline-derived CDR1 and CDR2 are SQVTM and ANQGSEA. V trimming: 4 bases; J trimming: 6 bases; junction bases outside the gene matches: 0. CDR3 nucleotides: TGCAGCGTTGGACTAGCGGGGGATACGCAGTATTTT. Protein: CSVGLAGDTQYF.

Ten or more counts support this clonotype. J is TRBJ2-7 and V is TRBV9; no clear D gene. The CDR3 totals 13 residues. Per the germline V gene, CDR1 is SGDLS and CDR2 is YYNGEE. V lost 0 bases and J 7 bases, leaving 11 bases between the germline ends. CDR3 in amino acids: CASSVATHGEQYF. In DNA, the CDR3 is TGTGCCAGCAGCGTAGCCACTCACGGGGAGCAGTACTTC. Together with reference TRBV9 and TRBJ2-7, the CDR3 gives the full variable domain: DSGVTQTPKHLITATGQRVTLRCSPRSGDLSVYWYQQSLDQGLQFLIQYYNGEERAKGNILERFSAQQFPDLHSELNLSSLELGDSALYFCASSVATHGEQYFGPGTRLTVT.

This clonotype was picked up a small number of times. V usage is TRBV20-1 and J usage is TRBJ2-3, with D perhaps TRBD2 (5 bases). Trimming took 1 base from V and 2 from J, leaving 16 bases between them. Germline assignment: CDR1 DFQATT and CDR2 SNEGSKA (reference sequence). The CDR3 runs 16 residues. The CDR3 reads CSARGPWGDNTDTQYF. CDR3 DNA: TGCAGTGCTAGAGGACCTTGGGGAGACAACACAGATACGCAGTATTTT.

In its sample, this clonotype was seen a few times. This chain links TRBV27 with TRBJ2-7; D possibly matches TRBD1 or TRBD2 (5 bases each). V lost 5 bases and J lost 5, with 28 bases in between. This CDR3 contains 18 residues. CDR1 and CDR2 (germline): MNHEY, SMNVEV (reference sequence). DNA for the CDR3: TGTGCCAGCAGTCCCACCGCCCCTGGGGCCGGGGCTTTAAACGAGCAGTACTTC. Amino acid sequence: CASSPTAPGAGALNEQYF.

This clonotype was seen repeatedly, ten times or more. The chain links TRBV12-3 or TRBV12-4 to TRBJ2-1; 7 bases map to TRBD2. CDR3 size: 15 residues. J was trimmed by 7 bases and V by 3 bases; bases with no gene match: 9. The CDR3 spells CASSFWGRGGNEQFF. In DNA form, the CDR3 reads TGTGCCAGCAGTTTCTGGGGGAGGGGTGGGAATGAGCAGTTCTTC.

This clonotype was seen a handful of times. The chain employs TRBV18 and TRBJ2-5, with unresolved D. The CDR3 contains 15 residues. Deletions cut 1 base from V and 3 bases from J, with 12 bases between. Germline CDR1 and CDR2: KGHSH and LQKENI. CDR3: CASSPRFKGEETQYF. The CDR3 nucleotides are TGTGCCAGCTCACCACGCTTCAAGGGTGAAGAGACCCAGTACTTC.

The rearrangement links TRBV4-2 to TRBJ2-1; 11 positions agree with TRBD2. The V segment lost 4 bases and the J segment 6 bases; nucleotides outside the gene matches: 11. CDR3 length: 17 residues. Per germline, CDR1 LGHNA and CDR2 YNFKEQ. The CDR3 here is CASSPQILAGVSNEQFF. The CDR3 DNA reads TGTGCCAGCAGCCCACAAATACTAGCGGGAGTCAGCAATGAGCAGTTCTTC.

This clonotype has a handful of counts. The V gene is TRBV10-3, the J gene TRBJ2-3; 7 bases are a match to TRBD2. The CDR3 extends over 15 amino acids. Germline trimming cut 5 bases from V and 6 bases from J; bases unmatched to any gene: 11. Germline lookup yields CDR1 ENHRY and CDR2 SYGVKD. The DNA for the CDR3 is TGTGCCATCAGTAAGACTAGCCTCTTGGGGGATACGCAGTATTTT. It yields the protein CAISKTSLLGDTQYF.

At least ten counts were recorded for this clonotype. The V gene is TRBV20-1, the J gene TRBJ2-3, with a weak D call TRBD2 (6 bases). The length of the CDR3 is 16 residues. V was clipped by 3 bases and J by 5 bases, with 21 bases between them. CDR1 DFQATT and CDR2 SNEGSKA come from the germline V gene (reference sequence). CDR3 nucleotide sequence: TGCAGTGCTAGCAGGCAAAGCGGAGTGGGGGGAGATACGCAGTATTTT. Its protein product is CSASRQSGVGGDTQYF.

CDR3 coding DNA: TGTGCCAGCAGTCCTATACTAGCGGGAGGGCCGGGCACAGATACGCAGTATTTT. Translating it yields CASSPILAGGPGTDTQYF. The chain links TRBV28 to TRBJ2-3, with 13 bases lining up with TRBD2. The CDR3 is made up of 18 amino acids. Germline values: CDR1 MDHEN, CDR2 SYDVKM. J was trimmed by 1 base and V by 5 bases; bases with no gene match: 9.

V is TRBV29-1 and J is TRBJ2-1, with TRBD2 identical over 11 bases. V lost 3 bases and J lost 4; bases outside the gene matches: 11. The CDR3 loop spans 17 amino acids. The germline CDR1 and CDR2 sequences are SQVTM and ANQGSEA. The CDR3 DNA is TGCAGCGTTGAGTCGTATAGCGGGAGGGTCGGTTACAATGAGCAGTTCTTC. This translates into CSVESYSGRVGYNEQFF.

The rearrangement links TRBV5-1 to TRBJ2-3; no firm D call. This CDR3 comprises 16 residues. Deletions cut 5 bases from V and 1 base from J, with 17 bases between. In germline, CDR1 is SGHRS, CDR2 YFSETQ. The DNA of the CDR3 is TGCGCCAGCAGACAAGGCCCGACCCAGGGCACAGATACGCAGTATTTT. It codes for CASRQGPTQGTDTQYF.

Many counts were recorded for this clonotype. The J gene is TRBJ2-1, the V gene TRBV24-1, with D perhaps matching TRBD2 (7 bases). From germline, CDR1 is KGHDR and CDR2 SFDVKD. The CDR3 spans 15 residues. V was trimmed by 5 bases and J by 8 bases, leaving 18 bases between them. CDR3 protein: CATSVLRGGVDEQFF. In DNA form, the CDR3 reads TGTGCCACCAGTGTCCTCCGAGGGGGGGTCGATGAGCAGTTCTTC.

This clonotype was seen many times. The gene calls are TRBV6-5 and TRBJ1-3, with D tentatively TRBD1 (5 bases). This CDR3 is built from 16 residues. Trimming cost V 2 bases and J 0 bases, with 11 bases left between them. Looked up from germline, CDR1 is MNHEY and CDR2 is SVGAGI. CDR3 in amino acids: CASSYLGDRSGNTIYF. The CDR3 DNA reads as TGTGCCAGCAGTTACCTCGGGGACCGCTCTGGAAACACCATATATTTT.

This clonotype was counted at least ten times. This chain uses TRBV12-3 or TRBV12-4 with TRBJ2-2; D possibly corresponds to TRBD2 (5 bases). This CDR3 comprises 15 residues. V lost 5 bases, J lost 1 base, and 11 bases lay in between. The CDR3: CASSPRVRNTGELFF. The CDR3 DNA follows: TGTGCCAGCAGTCCGAGGGTCAGGAACACCGGGGAGCTGTTTTTT.

This clonotype came up a few times. The V gene is TRBV6-2 or TRBV6-3, the J gene TRBJ2-1, with TRBD1 matching over 8 bases. This CDR3 spans 16 amino acids. V lost 0 bases and J lost 6; bases outside the gene matches: 7. CDR1 and CDR2 from the germline V gene are MNHEY and SVGEGT. The CDR3 DNA reads TGTGCCAGCAGTTACTCATGGCAGGGGGCGCGCAATGAGCAGTTCTTC. Translation gives CASSYSWQGARNEQFF.